This T cell receptor beta chain was recovered during a study of blood T cell repertoires in COVID-19. Study in general: The United States, Italy and Spain provided the acute and convalescent COVID-19 samples. Sample material is recorded as cDNA or gDNA derived from T cells, B-cell-depleted T cells, or PBMCs.

Sequencing was performed with immunoSEQ multiplex PCR; in TCRdb, only in-frame clones are kept and a portion is missing. Counted here are about 170,000 clones, approximately 86% occurring once; the ten biggest clones make up 2.5% to 3%. This clone was observed a single time. Trimming cost V 0 bases and J 2 bases, with 12 bases left between them. The CDR3 runs 16 residues. Looked up from germline, CDR1 is SGHRS and CDR2 is YFSETQ. The TCR originated in a woman aged 80 or over with COVID-19, enrolled during active disease. J is TRBJ1-3 and V is TRBV5-1; D gene ambiguous. Sample: peripheral blood. CDR3: CASSLDPGDAGNTIYF. CDR3 coding DNA: TGCGCCAGCAGCTTGGACCCGGGAGACGCTGGAAACACCATATATTTT. The complete variable domain, with remaining parts taken from reference TRBV5-1 and TRBJ1-3, reads KAGVTQTPRYLIKTRGQQVTLSCSPISGHRSVSWYQQTPGQGLQFLFEYFSETQRNKGNFPGRFSGRQFSNSRSEMNVSTLELGDSALYLCASSLDPGDAGNTIYFGEGSWLTVV.